The 24 T cell receptor beta chains below were found in one sample sequenced in a study of cytomegalovirus exposure and HLA in healthy donors. It was with 60 Vbeta and 13 Jbeta primers that the PCR ran. Data came from immunoSEQ multiplex PCR; TCRdb stores just in-frame clones and leaves some out. In the table there are about 160,000 clones, approximately 85% of which are singletons. Sequencing was done on a sample of PBMCs. The receptors here all came from a man aged 50-60 years in good health and CMV-seropositive.

The chain recombines TRBV7-8 with TRBJ2-3; TRBD2 agrees at 12 bases. The germline CDR1 and CDR2 sequences are SGHVS and FQNEAQ. Trimming took 4 bases from V and 6 from J; bases not matched to a gene: 2. The CDR3 runs 14 residues. The CDR3 spells CASSSGTSGDTQYF. DNA of the CDR3: TGTGCCAGCAGCTCAGGGACTAGCGGGGATACGCAGTATTTT.

This clone was seen a single time. The CDR3 reads CASSPGTGYYGYTF. CDR3 DNA: TGTGCCAGCAGTCCCGGGACAGGGTACTATGGCTACACCTTC. This chain uses TRBV7-6 with TRBJ1-2; 9 bases align to TRBD1. This CDR3 contains 14 residues. The V and J ends lost 6 bases and 3 bases, in that order; junction bases with no gene match: 5. CDR1 and CDR2 from the germline V gene are SGHVS and FNYEAQ.

A few counts support this clone. The chain is built from TRBV6-5 and TRBJ1-5, with TRBD1 matching 10 bases. Germline V gene lookup returns CDR1 MNHEY and CDR2 SVGAGI. J was trimmed by 5 bases and V by 6 bases; bases with no gene match: 7. The CDR3 runs 15 residues. CDR3 protein: CASSSDGQGDQPQHF. The CDR3 DNA reads as TGTGCCAGCAGCTCCGACGGACAGGGGGATCAGCCCCAGCATTTT.

This clone was picked up one time. The V gene is TRBV9, the J gene TRBJ1-2; possible D gene TRBD1, 6 bases. CDR3 length equals 14 residues. V was trimmed by 3 bases and J by 4 bases, leaving 13 bases between them. Germline-derived CDR1 and CDR2 are SGDLS and YYNGEE. The CDR3 region is CASSAPGQIYGYTF. CDR3 coding DNA: TGTGCCAGCAGCGCCCCCGGACAGATCTATGGCTACACCTTC.

J is TRBJ2-5 and V is TRBV27; TRBD1 matches 9 bases. Germline V gene data show CDR1 as MNHEY and CDR2 as SMNVEV (reference sequence). J gave up 5 bases and V 6 bases, and 7 bases lay outside the gene matches. The CDR3 runs to 14 residues. CDR3 coding DNA: TGTGCCAGCAGAAGACAGGGGGAGTCGGAGACCCAGTACTTC. It codes for CASRRQGESETQYF.

The CDR3 sequence is CASSESRGPYNEQFF. CDR3 nucleotide sequence: TGTGCCAGCAGTGAAAGTAGGGGTCCCTACAATGAGCAGTTCTTC. J is TRBJ2-1 and V is TRBV6-1, with TRBD1 as a possible D gene (5 bases). The germline V gene has CDR1 MNHNS and CDR2 SASEGT. The V end was cut by 2 bases, the J end by 2 bases, with 10 bases between. The length of the CDR3 is 15 residues.

This clone appeared once. This sequence joins TRBV10-3 and TRBJ1-1, with D unresolved. V was trimmed by 6 bases and J by 5 bases, leaving 13 bases between them. Germline lookup yields CDR1 ENHRY and CDR2 SYGVKD. CDR3 size: 13 residues. The CDR3 protein is CAIRSVSRTEAFF. CDR3 sequence (DNA): TGTGCCATCAGGAGCGTTAGTAGAACTGAAGCTTTCTTT.

The rearrangement uses TRBV7-9 and TRBJ1-2, with TRBD1 identical over 8 bases. V lost 5 bases to trimming and J lost 4 bases; unmatched junction nucleotides: 9. Germline loops: CDR1 SEHNR, CDR2 FQNEAQ (reference sequence). This CDR3 is 15 amino acids long. In DNA, the CDR3 is TGTGCCAGCAGCGACACAGGGGGATGGATCTATGGCTACACCTTC. Its protein product is CASSDTGGWIYGYTF.

The rearrangement uses TRBV11-3 and TRBJ2-1; unclear D gene. Looked up from germline, CDR1 is SGHNT and CDR2 is YENEEA. Trimming pared 1 base from V and 11 bases from J, leaving 9 bases between. The length of the CDR3 is 12 residues. The CDR3 region is CASSLGAGKQFF. In DNA form, the CDR3 reads TGTGCCAGCAGCTTAGGGGCCGGTAAGCAGTTCTTC.

The chain employs TRBV19 and TRBJ1-2; D gene ambiguous. Germline V CDR1 and CDR2: LNHDA, SQIVND (reference sequence). The CDR3 loop spans 15 amino acids. Trimming shortened V by 5 bases and J by 1 base, and 14 bases separated the two germline ends. CDR3 DNA: TGTGCCAGTAGTCCCCGAGGGCAGAGTAACTATGGCTACACCTTC. This gives the protein CASSPRGQSNYGYTF.

This rearrangement joins TRBV30 to TRBJ2-5; 7 bases agree with TRBD1. V trimming: 4 bases; J trimming: 1 base; junction bases outside the gene matches: 3. CDR3 size: 13 residues. CDR1 is GTSNPN and CDR2 is SVGIG in the germline V gene (reference sequence). The CDR3 DNA follows: TGTGCCTGGAACCGGGACAGCCAAGAGACCCAGTACTTC. Translation gives CAWNRDSQETQYF.

The V and J genes are TRBV27 and TRBJ2-5, with 7 bases identical to TRBD2. CDR3 length equals 14 residues. Trimming removed 3 bases from V and 1 base from J; junction bases left unmatched: 2. Germline V lookup: CDR1 MNHEY, CDR2 SMNVEV (reference sequence). The CDR3 DNA sequence: TGTGCCAGCAGTTTCGGGGGGTTCCAAGAGACCCAGTACTTC. Amino acid sequence: CASSFGGFQETQYF.

Only a few counts were recorded for this clone. The chain has TRBV28 and TRBJ2-3; 8 nucleotides agree with TRBD2. Germline V CDR1 and CDR2: MDHEN, SYDVKM. CDR3 length: 15 amino acids. Losses at the gene ends were 6 bases for V and 6 bases for J; bases not matched to a gene: 11. CDR3 region: CASRGAGEGMDTQYF. The CDR3, as DNA: TGTGCCAGCAGGGGAGCGGGAGAAGGAATGGATACGCAGTATTTT. Complete variable domain (other parts from reference TRBV28 and TRBJ2-3): DVKVTQSSRYLVKRTGEKVFLECVQDMDHENMFWYRQDPGLGLRLIYFSYDVKMKEKGDIPEGYSVSREKKERFSLILESASTNQTSMYLCASRGAGEGMDTQYFGPGTRLTVL.

The chain carries TRBV7-9 and TRBJ2-2, with TRBD1 matching over 12 bases. The J segment lost 6 bases and the V segment lost 5 bases, leaving 16 bases of the junction unmatched. This CDR3 is built from 19 residues. CDR1 is SEHNR and CDR2 is FQNEAQ in the germline V gene (reference sequence). The CDR3 bases are TGTGCCAGCAGCACTCCCCGGGACAGGGGGCTTCACGGGTCCGGGGAGCTGTTTTTT. Its translation is CASSTPRDRGLHGSGELFF. The variable domain in full, completed from reference TRBV7-9 and TRBJ2-2, reads DTGVSQNPRHKITKRGQNVTFRCDPISEHNRLYWYRQTLGQGPEFLTYFQNEAQLEKSRLLSDRFSAERPKGSFSTLEIQRTEQGDSAMYLCASSTPRDRGLHGSGELFFGEGSRLTVL.

Only a few counts were recorded for this clone. This rearrangement joins TRBV9 to TRBJ2-3; D might be TRBD2 (5 bases). There are 16 residues in the CDR3. The V gene lost 3 bases and the J gene lost 0 bases, with 14 bases spanning the gap. Germline lookup yields CDR1 SGDLS and CDR2 YYNGEE. The CDR3 loop is CASSATGITSTDTQYF. The CDR3 nucleotides are TGTGCCAGCAGCGCGACCGGGATTACTAGCACAGATACGCAGTATTTT. The full variable domain, in which reference TRBV9 and TRBJ2-3 provide the parts outside the CDR3, is DSGVTQTPKHLITATGQRVTLRCSPRSGDLSVYWYQQSLDQGLQFLIQYYNGEERAKGNILERFSAQQFPDLHSELNLSSLELGDSALYFCASSATGITSTDTQYFGPGTRLTVL.

This clone was seen more than once but under ten times. The chain combines TRBV6-5 with TRBJ1-2; possible D gene TRBD1, 6 bases. The V gene's germline CDR1 is MNHEY and CDR2 SVGAGI. The V end was cut by 1 base, the J end by 4 bases, with 10 bases between. The CDR3 totals 14 residues. CDR3 bases: TGTGCCAGCAGTTACTTGGGGGCGGGCTATGGCTACACCTTC. This gives the protein CASSYLGAGYGYTF.

This clone appeared once. The chain employs TRBV5-5 and TRBJ1-2; D remains ambiguous. CDR3 length equals 14 residues. The V gene lost 4 bases and the J gene lost 0 bases, with 10 bases spanning the gap. The germline CDR1 and CDR2 sequences are SGHKS and YYEKEE (reference sequence). CDR3 nucleotides: TGTGCCAGCAGCGTGGGGTTAGCTAACTATGGCTACACCTTC. Translating gives CASSVGLANYGYTF.

The rearrangement links TRBV7-3 to TRBJ2-7, with D perhaps matching TRBD1 (7 bases). The V end was cut by 3 bases, the J end by 6 bases, with 12 bases between. Germline assignment: CDR1 SGHTA and CDR2 FQGTGA. The CDR3 has 13 amino acids. Here the CDR3 reads CASSFGTAGEQYF. The CDR3 nucleotides are TGTGCCAGCAGCTTCGGGACAGCGGGCGAGCAGTACTTC.

This chain joins TRBV29-1 and TRBJ1-3, with D perhaps matching TRBD1 (5 bases). Between the trimmed V and J ends, which lost 7 bases and 8 bases, there was a span of 30 bases. The CDR3 contains 17 residues. CDR1 and CDR2 (germline): SQVTM, ANQGSEA. CDR3 loop: CSARTGTGAGRGDTIYF. CDR3 DNA: TGCAGCGCTCGGACGGGGACGGGAGCAGGGAGGGGAGACACCATATATTTT.

The CDR3 region has the DNA TGTGCCAGTAATTGGGCCGCGGGGGACATTCAGTACTTC. As protein: CASNWAAGDIQYF. The V call is TRBV19, the J call TRBJ2-4; TRBD2 matches 7 bases. Germline loops: CDR1 LNHDA, CDR2 SQIVND (reference sequence). The CDR3 runs to 13 residues. V lost 7 bases and J lost 8; bases outside the gene matches: 8.

Remarks on this clone: Its ends do not fully match the called genes, so a read error is possible. V gene TRBV7-7 combines with J gene TRBJ2-1; a possible D gene is TRBD1 (5 bases). The CDR3 is 15 residues long. Per the germline V gene, CDR1 is SSHAT and CDR2 is FNYEAQ (reference sequence). This CDR3 reads CASSPSAQEYNEQFF. The CDR3 region has the DNA TGTGCTAGCAGCCCCTCAGCACAGGAGTACAATGAGCAGTTCTTC.

The V gene is TRBV5-6, the J gene TRBJ1-6; D is ambiguous. CDR3 length: 15 residues. CDR1 is SGHDT and CDR2 is YYEEEE in the germline V gene. The V end lost 0 bases, the J end lost 6 bases, and 10 bases lay between the germline ends. CDR3: CASSLDGASNSPLHF. The CDR3 bases are TGTGCCAGCAGCTTGGACGGAGCGAGTAATTCACCCCTCCACTTT.

The chain employs TRBV6-5 and TRBJ1-2; TRBD1 might be the D (6 bases). Germline CDR1 reads MNHEY; CDR2 reads SVGAGI. This CDR3 comprises 15 residues. The V end lost 0 bases, the J end lost 6 bases, and 14 bases lay between the germline ends. CDR3 region: CASSYSTPDSNGYTF. The DNA of the CDR3 is TGTGCCAGCAGTTACTCGACTCCGGACAGCAATGGCTACACCTTC.

The rearrangement uses TRBV9 and TRBJ2-1, with D possibly TRBD1 on 7 matching bases. The CDR3 runs 17 residues. Germline CDR1 is SGDLS and CDR2 is YYNGEE. The ends were cut back, 0 bases at V and 2 bases at J, with 15 bases in the middle. Here the CDR3 reads CASSVVPGGGTYNEQFF. The CDR3 bases are TGTGCCAGCAGCGTAGTCCCCGGAGGGGGCACCTACAATGAGCAGTTCTTC.